Below, 9 T cell receptor beta chains from the same sample are listed, as sequenced in a study of radiation and T cells in renal cell carcinoma. Repertoires were generated with immunoSEQ multiplex PCR, while TCRdb's copy carries only in-frame clones and drops some. The table has more than 60,000 clones, roughly 85% seen once. Time point denoted: blood 4 weeks post-SBRT, at nephrectomy. The treatment: 15 Gy SBRT to primary tumor, nephrectomy 4 weeks later. Sample: blood, taken from a patient whose treatment included radiotherapy and nephrectomy. The receptors were gathered from a woman in her sixties with renal cell carcinoma.

The chain uses TRBV6-5 and TRBJ2-7; D call uncertain. Germline-derived CDR1 and CDR2 are MNHEY and SVGAGI. V was trimmed by 2 bases and J by 0 bases, leaving 8 bases between them. The CDR3 covers 14 residues. Here the CDR3 DNA reads TGTGCCAGCAGTTACCGGTTTAGCTCCTACGAGCAGTACTTC. It codes for CASSYRFSSYEQYF.

The rearrangement joins TRBV6-6 to TRBJ1-3, with D hard to call. Germline values: CDR1 MNHNY, CDR2 SVGAGI (reference sequence). This CDR3 spans 15 amino acids. Trimming stripped 7 bases from V and 0 bases from J, with 13 bases between. CDR3 bases: TGTGCCAGCATCTTTCAGGACGGCTCTGGAAACACCATATATTTT. Translation gives CASIFQDGSGNTIYF.

The chain carries TRBV30 and TRBJ2-2; D remains ambiguous. V was pared by 1 base and J by 2 bases, with 5 bases between. The CDR3 runs 13 residues. Germline V gene sequence: CDR1 GTSNPN, CDR2 SVGIG (reference sequence). CDR3 sequence: CAWSAPNTGELFF. In DNA, the CDR3 is TGTGCCTGGAGTGCCCCTAACACCGGGGAGCTGTTTTTT.

This chain uses TRBV5-6 with TRBJ2-2, with D unresolved. Deletions cut 2 bases from V and 6 bases from J, with 5 bases between. Germline V gene sequence: CDR1 SGHDT, CDR2 YYEEEE. The CDR3 has 12 amino acids. CDR3 in DNA: TGTGCCAGCAGCTTTGCATCCGGGGAGCTGTTTTTT. Its protein product is CASSFASGELFF.

Note on this clone: A much larger clone differs by one base, so this may be a read error. The same CDR3 arises from other DNA sequences in this sample as well. The chain carries TRBV28 and TRBJ2-2, with D hard to call. Trimming stripped 5 bases from V and 4 bases from J, with 5 bases between. Looked up from germline, CDR1 is MDHEN and CDR2 is SYDVKM. CDR3 length equals 12 residues. The CDR3 loop reads CASSLGTGELFF. Written as DNA, the CDR3 is TGTGCCAGCAGTCTGGGCACCGGGGAGCTGTTTTTT.

The chain recombines TRBV6-1 with TRBJ1-4, with 8 positions matching TRBD1. The germline V gene encodes CDR1 MNHNS and CDR2 SASEGT. The CDR3 spans 15 residues. V shed 1 base and J 3 bases; nucleotides not matched to a gene: 1. CDR3 region: CASSEVTGANEKLFF. The CDR3, as DNA: TGTGCCAGCAGTGAAGTGACAGGGGCTAATGAAAAACTGTTTTTT.

The CDR3 DNA reads TGTGCCACCAGCAGAGATCGCGGTTTGAACACTGAAGCTTTCTTT. Its protein product is CATSRDRGLNTEAFF. The chain uses TRBV15 and TRBJ1-1; D gene unclear. The CDR3 spans 15 residues. Germline loops: CDR1 LNHNV, CDR2 YYDKDF (reference sequence). Trimming shortened V by 0 bases and J by 0 bases, and 8 bases separated the two germline ends.

The chain employs TRBV7-2 and TRBJ2-1, with 12 positions matching TRBD2. The V and J ends lost 2 bases and 6 bases, in that order; junction bases with no gene match: 8. This CDR3 region has 17 residues. From germline, CDR1 is SGHTA and CDR2 FQGNSA. Here the CDR3 DNA reads TGTGCCAGCAGCTTATCTAGCGGGAGGGACTACCTCAATGAGCAGTTCTTC. Residues: CASSLSSGRDYLNEQFF.

V and J are TRBV7-3 and TRBJ2-3; D assignment may be TRBD1 or TRBD2 (6 bases each). Germline CDR1 reads SGHTA; CDR2 reads FQGTGA. V gave up 8 bases and J gave up 2 bases, with 17 bases separating them. This CDR3 contains 15 residues. CDR3 amino acids: CASGGAGHPTDTQYF. The DNA for the CDR3 is TGTGCCAGCGGTGGCGCGGGACACCCCACAGATACGCAGTATTTT. The full variable domain, in which reference TRBV7-3 and TRBJ2-3 provide the parts outside the CDR3, is GAGVSQTPSNKVTEKGKYVELRCDPISGHTALYWYRQSLGQGPEFLIYFQGTGAADDSGLPNDRFFAVRPEGSVSTLKIQRTERGDSAVYLCASGGAGHPTDTQYFGPGTRLTVL.